The 24 T cell receptor beta chains in this list originate from one sample, sequenced in a study of shared clonotypes between healthy human individuals. Only in-frame clones appear in the TCRdb table, and some are missing; sequencing was by immunoSEQ multiplex PCR. In the table there are 2 million to 2.5 million clones, 93% of which are singletons. Sequenced: naive CD4+ T cells from PBMCs. As to subset: CD45RA+ positively selected. The source of these receptors is a man between 18 and 35 years old in good health. Some clones in this sample may be carry-over from other donors' samples.

The chain employs TRBV4-1 and TRBJ1-3; possibly TRBD1 for D (6 bases). V was pared by 1 base and J by 0 bases, with 19 bases between. This CDR3 spans 19 amino acids. Per the germline V gene, CDR1 is MGHRA and CDR2 is YSYEKL. The DNA for the CDR3 is TGCGCCAGCAGCCAAGCCTCGGGTGCGGGGGCATTCTCTGGAAACACCATATATTTT. Its protein product is CASSQASGAGAFSGNTIYF.

The rearrangement joins TRBV5-1 to TRBJ2-2; 7 bases align to TRBD2. This CDR3 is 16 amino acids long. In germline, CDR1 is SGHRS, CDR2 YFSETQ. The ends lost 1 base at V and 4 bases at J; junction bases unmatched: 7. CDR3 sequence reads: CASSLRDGRTTGELFF. CDR3 DNA: TGCGCCAGCAGCTTGCGGGACGGGAGGACCACCGGGGAGCTGTTTTTT.

V gene TRBV6-1 combines with J gene TRBJ1-4, with 9 bases lining up with TRBD1. The J segment lost 2 bases and the V segment lost 6 bases, leaving 4 bases of the junction unmatched. The CDR3 sequence is 15 residues long. Germline CDR1 reads MNHNS; CDR2 reads SASEGT. The CDR3, as DNA: TGTGCCAGCAGGGACAGGGGTTTCACTAATGAAAAACTGTTTTTT. Protein: CASRDRGFTNEKLFF.

The rearrangement uses TRBV18 and TRBJ2-5, with 7 positions matching TRBD1. This CDR3 is 14 amino acids long. V gave up 2 bases and J gave up 4 bases; unmatched junction bases: 4. The germline gives CDR1 KGHSH, CDR2 LQKENI. The CDR3 here is CASSPTDRAETQYF. The CDR3 coding sequence is TGTGCCAGCTCACCAACCGACAGGGCAGAGACCCAGTACTTC.

This chain connects TRBV27 to TRBJ2-7, with D possibly matching TRBD1 (6 bases). Per the germline V gene, CDR1 is MNHEY and CDR2 is SMNVEV (reference sequence). V was pared by 8 bases and J by 5 bases, with 16 bases between. CDR3 size: 13 residues. The CDR3 nucleotides are TGTGCCAGCGGTCCCCGGACAGTGGACGAGCAGTACTTC. It is translated as CASGPRTVDEQYF.

Comments on this clone: At the DNA level, this CDR3 is encoded by other sequences in the same sample as well. The genes are TRBV6-4 and TRBJ2-1, with 8 bases that match TRBD1. V lost 5 bases and J lost 2; bases outside the gene matches: 5. Per the germline V gene, CDR1 is MRHNA and CDR2 is SNTAGT. The CDR3 sequence is 15 residues long. The CDR3 region is CASSIGTGPYNEQFF. CDR3 nucleotide sequence: TGTGCCAGCAGTATCGGGACAGGCCCCTACAATGAGCAGTTCTTC.

With regard to this clone: Other DNA sequences in the same sample also yield this CDR3. This rearrangement joins TRBV28 to TRBJ2-7; D unclear. From germline, CDR1 is MDHEN and CDR2 SYDVKM. V shed 2 bases and J shed 3 bases, with 5 bases lying between them. This CDR3 region has 12 residues. CDR3 in DNA: TGTGCCAGCAGTTTAAGGGTCTACGAGCAGTACTTC. The encoded protein is CASSLRVYEQYF.

V usage is TRBV5-1 and J usage is TRBJ1-2; D uncertain. Germline values: CDR1 SGHRS, CDR2 YFSETQ. This CDR3 contains 14 residues. V lost 4 bases and J lost 4, with 14 bases in between. CDR3 in amino acids: CASSPQTDFYGYTF. CDR3 DNA sequence: TGCGCCAGCAGCCCGCAGACCGATTTCTATGGCTACACCTTC. Filled out from reference TRBV5-1 and TRBJ1-2, the complete variable domain reads KAGVTQTPRYLIKTRGQQVTLSCSPISGHRSVSWYQQTPGQGLQFLFEYFSETQRNKGNFPGRFSGRQFSNSRSEMNVSTLELGDSALYLCASSPQTDFYGYTFGSGTRLTVV.

This clone was found once. This chain joins TRBV30 and TRBJ2-7; 7 bases line up with TRBD1. Germline CDR1 GTSNPN, CDR2 SVGIG (reference sequence). V dropped 1 base and J dropped 3; count of bases not matched to a gene: 12. This CDR3 has 16 amino acids. The CDR3 sequence is CAWSDISDRVSYEQYF. The CDR3, as DNA: TGTGCCTGGAGTGACATTTCCGACAGGGTCAGCTACGAGCAGTACTTC. Full variable domain (rest looked up from reference TRBV30 and TRBJ2-7): SQTIHQWPATLVQPVGSPLSLECTVEGTSNPNLYWYRQAAGRGLQLLFYSVGIGQISSEVPQNLSASRPQDRQFILSSKKLLLSDSGFYLCAWSDISDRVSYEQYFGPGTRLTVT.

This sequence joins TRBV5-1 and TRBJ1-4; 11 nucleotides align to TRBD1. The CDR3 covers 16 residues. V shed 5 bases and J 4 bases; nucleotides not matched to a gene: 7. The germline V gene has CDR1 SGHRS and CDR2 YFSETQ. CDR3 coding DNA: TGCGCCAGCAGTTCAGGACAGGGGGCATATAATGAAAAACTGTTTTTT. It codes for CASSSGQGAYNEKLFF.

V gene TRBV7-6 combines with J gene TRBJ2-5; D is undetermined. The V gene's germline CDR1 is SGHVS and CDR2 FNYEAQ. Deletions cut 1 base from V and 2 bases from J, with 11 bases between. The CDR3 consists of 15 residues. CDR3 sequence (DNA): TGTGCCAGCAGCTTAGTTCCGGCGGCACAAGAGACCCAGTACTTC. Amino acids: CASSLVPAAQETQYF.

The chain couples TRBV5-1 to TRBJ2-2; the D gene could be TRBD1 or TRBD2 (5 bases each). Germline-derived CDR1 and CDR2 are SGHRS and YFSETQ. V shed 6 bases and J shed 0 bases, with 15 bases lying between them. The length of the CDR3 is 16 residues. CDR3 region: CASTPGAASNTGELFF. In nucleotides, the CDR3 is TGCGCCAGCACCCCCGGGGCGGCCTCGAACACCGGGGAGCTGTTTTTT.

The chain is built from TRBV2 and TRBJ1-2; 7 bases map to TRBD1. Germline CDR1 SNHLY, CDR2 FYNNEI. The CDR3 contains 14 residues. The J segment lost 4 bases and the V segment lost 5 bases, leaving 7 bases of the junction unmatched. This CDR3 is CASSPQGDTYGYTF. The CDR3, as DNA: TGTGCCAGCAGTCCCCAGGGGGACACCTATGGCTACACCTTC.

The chain employs TRBV7-2 and TRBJ2-5; D is unclear. The V gene's germline CDR1 is SGHTA and CDR2 FQGNSA. V was shortened by 2 bases and J by 5 bases, with 6 bases between the two germline ends. CDR3 length equals 12 residues. The chain's CDR3 is CASSLFLETQYF. The CDR3 DNA sequence: TGTGCCAGCAGCTTATTCTTGGAGACCCAGTACTTC.

V usage is TRBV30 and J usage is TRBJ1-2; D perhaps matches TRBD1 (5 bases). Trimming pared 4 bases from V and 6 bases from J, leaving 27 bases between. The CDR3 extends over 17 amino acids. Germline assignment: CDR1 GTSNPN and CDR2 SVGIG (reference sequence). The CDR3 reads CAWNTKGVWQGWNGYTF. CDR3 in DNA: TGTGCCTGGAATACCAAGGGAGTTTGGCAGGGTTGGAATGGCTACACCTTC. Based on the CDR3 plus reference TRBV30 and TRBJ1-2, the full variable domain is SQTIHQWPATLVQPVGSPLSLECTVEGTSNPNLYWYRQAAGRGLQLLFYSVGIGQISSEVPQNLSASRPQDRQFILSSKKLLLSDSGFYLCAWNTKGVWQGWNGYTFGSGTRLTVV.

This chain uses TRBV27 with TRBJ2-1; TRBD1 might be the D (7 bases). This CDR3 comprises 21 residues. Trimming pared 8 bases from V and 0 bases from J, leaving 32 bases between. The V gene's germline CDR1 is MNHEY and CDR2 SMNVEV (reference sequence). The CDR3 spells CASSERRGPTLLSSSYNEQFF. The CDR3 nucleotides are TGTGCCAGCTCGGAAAGGAGGGGGCCTACACTCCTCTCCAGCTCCTACAATGAGCAGTTCTTC.

The gene calls are TRBV5-1 and TRBJ2-5; 8 positions agree with TRBD1. With V trimmed by 4 bases and J by 2 bases, 4 bases remained unmatched. From germline, CDR1 is SGHRS and CDR2 YFSETQ. This CDR3 region has 14 residues. CDR3 DNA sequence: TGCGCCAGCAGCCGGAACAGGGGGCAAGAGACCCAGTACTTC. Translation: CASSRNRGQETQYF.

The chain joins TRBV18 to TRBJ1-1; 8 bases are a match to TRBD1. The CDR3 is made up of 15 amino acids. With V trimmed by 6 bases and J by 5 bases, 11 bases remained unmatched. Germline V gene sequence: CDR1 KGHSH, CDR2 LQKENI. The CDR3 sequence is CASSPQGTGGTEAFF. The CDR3 region has the DNA TGTGCCAGCTCGCCCCAGGGCACAGGGGGAACTGAAGCTTTCTTT. The full variable domain, with the rest looked up from reference TRBV18 and TRBJ1-1, is NAGVMQNPRHLVRRRGQEARLRCSPMKGHSHVYWYRQLPEEGLKFMVYLQKENIIDESGMPKERFSAEFPKEGPSILRIQQVVRGDSAAYFCASSPQGTGGTEAFFGQGTRLTVV.

The CDR3 sequence is CASSFEDRGISPLHF. CDR3 nucleotide sequence: TGTGCCAGCAGCTTCGAAGACAGGGGGATCTCACCCCTCCACTTT. The chain couples TRBV11-2 to TRBJ1-6; 9 bases map to TRBD1. The CDR3 is 15 amino acids. Per the germline V gene, CDR1 is SGHAT and CDR2 is FQNNGV. V trimming: 3 bases; J trimming: 10 bases; junction bases outside the gene matches: 7.

The rearrangement uses TRBV7-3 and TRBJ2-3; the match to TRBD1 covers 7 bases. CDR1 SGHTA and CDR2 FQGTGA come from the germline V gene. This CDR3 contains 13 residues. Trimming took 6 bases from V and 6 from J; bases not matched to a gene: 6. CDR3 amino acids: CASSSDRVDTQYF. In DNA form, the CDR3 reads TGTGCCAGCAGTTCCGACAGGGTCGATACGCAGTATTTT.

Only one count was recorded for this clone. This chain connects TRBV5-1 to TRBJ1-2; D may be TRBD1 (5 bases). This CDR3 region has 12 residues. V gave up 4 bases and J gave up 4 bases, with 8 bases separating them. The germline CDR1 and CDR2 sequences are SGHRS and YFSETQ. The CDR3 sequence: CASSQDIYGYTF. CDR3 sequence (DNA): TGCGCCAGCAGCCAGGACATCTATGGCTACACCTTC.

Only a few counts were recorded for this clone. V and J are TRBV9 and TRBJ1-2; 8 nucleotides agree with TRBD1. V lost 0 bases to trimming and J lost 8 bases; unmatched junction nucleotides: 6. The CDR3 totals 14 residues. Germline-derived CDR1 and CDR2 are SGDLS and YYNGEE. CDR3: CASSVARGRYGYTF. Here the CDR3 DNA reads TGTGCCAGCAGCGTAGCCAGGGGGCGATACGGCTACACCTTC.

This clone was recorded once. The CDR3 region is CASSYSQHARNTIYF. The CDR3, as DNA: TGTGCCAGCAGCTACTCACAACACGCACGAAACACCATATATTTT. This sequence joins TRBV21-1 and TRBJ1-3. TRBV21-1 represents a pseudogene. The CDR3 covers 15 residues.

The chain has TRBV7-3 and TRBJ2-3; 9 bases map to TRBD2. The CDR3 extends over 13 amino acids. V lost 8 bases to trimming and J lost 5 bases; unmatched junction nucleotides: 5. Germline CDR1 and CDR2: SGHTA and FQGTGA. CDR3 sequence: CASAGGARDTQYF. DNA of the CDR3: TGTGCCAGCGCGGGGGGGGCACGAGATACGCAGTATTTT.